One and the same sample provided the 20 T cell receptor beta chains below, sequenced in a study of blood T cells in healthy people across ages. A second PCR, run for roughly 7 to 11 cycles, used a sample-barcoded 5' primer plus a J-beta primer mix. TCRdb reanalysed the 5' RACE reads using MiXCR and keeps one entry per CDR3 protein. Found here are 650,000 to 1,000,000 distinct CDR3 sequences, roughly 40% of them singletons; the top ten hold about an eighth. Sequencing used blood. The receptor set was obtained from a man younger than 35 in good health.

This clonotype was recorded a few times. This chain connects TRBV15 to TRBJ2-1; the D gene is possibly TRBD1 (6 bases). CDR1 is LNHNV and CDR2 is YYDKDF in the germline V gene (reference sequence). This CDR3 spans 16 amino acids. V was cut by 1 base and J by 5 bases, with 15 bases left in between. The CDR3 reads CATSRVSGQGHNEQFF. CDR3 in DNA: TGTGCCACCAGCAGAGTTAGTGGGCAGGGGCACAATGAGCAGTTCTTC. The complete variable domain, with remaining parts taken from reference TRBV15 and TRBJ2-1, reads DAMVIQNPRYQVTQFGKPVTLSCSQTLNHNVMYWYQQKSSQAPKLLFHYYDKDFNNEADTPDNFQSRRPNTSFCFLDIRSPGLGDTAMYLCATSRVSGQGHNEQFFGPGTRLTVL.

This clonotype occurred a few times. The chain is built from TRBV12-3 or TRBV12-4 and TRBJ2-1, with 7 bases aligning to TRBD2. Unmatched junction bases numbered 7, after V lost 5 bases and J lost 3 bases. This CDR3 region has 15 residues. The CDR3 reads CASSPTSSGYNEQFF. In DNA, the CDR3 is TGTGCCAGCAGTCCCACTTCTAGCGGCTACAATGAGCAGTTCTTC.

This clonotype came up many times. The chain links TRBV4-3 to TRBJ2-7; no definite D call. The CDR3 is made up of 15 amino acids. V lost 0 bases and J lost 1, with 10 bases in between. Germline loops: CDR1 LGHNA, CDR2 YSLEER. The DNA for the CDR3 is TGCGCCAGCAGCCAAGATATTCAGAGATCCTACGAGCAGTACTTC. As protein: CASSQDIQRSYEQYF.

This clonotype was detected a few times. As DNA, the CDR3 is TGTGCCATCAGCCTGACAGGTCCCTCCTATGGCTACACCTTC. The encoded protein is CAISLTGPSYGYTF. The chain recombines TRBV10-3 with TRBJ1-2; maybe TRBD1 (6 bases). Trimming left V 6 bases short and J 4 bases short, with 15 bases between. From germline, CDR1 is ENHRY and CDR2 SYGVKD. The CDR3 spans 14 residues.

This clonotype was recorded a few times. The chain links TRBV4-2 to TRBJ1-4; no clear D. The germline V gene has CDR1 LGHNA and CDR2 YNFKEQ. Trimming removed 0 bases from V and 4 bases from J, with 12 bases in between. This CDR3 spans 16 amino acids. The CDR3 DNA is TGTGCCAGCAGCCAAGAGATTGGCAGGTATAATGAAAAACTGTTTTTT. Encoded protein: CASSQEIGRYNEKLFF.

The table lists this clonotype with a few counts. The chain joins TRBV12-3 or TRBV12-4 to TRBJ1-5; 12 nucleotides match TRBD1. The CDR3 covers 15 residues. Losses at the gene ends were 6 bases for V and 7 bases for J; bases not matched to a gene: 7. The CDR3 DNA sequence: TGTGCCAGCAGGGGACAGGGGGCTTGGGGGCAGCCCCAGCATTTT. Translated: CASRGQGAWGQPQHF.

This clonotype has at least ten counts. The rearrangement uses TRBV12-3 or TRBV12-4 and TRBJ2-3; 10 bases fit TRBD1. This CDR3 region has 17 residues. Trimming removed 7 bases from V and 5 bases from J; junction bases left unmatched: 15. The DNA of the CDR3 is TGTGCCAGCACCTTAGACCCGGGACAGGGGAAAGGAGATACGCAGTATTTT. Its protein is CASTLDPGQGKGDTQYF.

The chain carries TRBV29-1 and TRBJ2-5, with TRBD2 matching 10 bases. CDR1 SQVTM and CDR2 ANQGSEA come from the germline V gene. J gave up 1 base and V 6 bases, and 8 bases lay outside the gene matches. CDR3 length equals 15 residues. The CDR3 sequence: CSVWAGTSAQETQYF. The DNA for the CDR3 is TGCAGCGTGTGGGCCGGGACTAGCGCCCAAGAGACCCAGTACTTC.

This clonotype was recorded many times. The chain has TRBV7-2 and TRBJ1-2; TRBD1 matches at 10 bases. Germline lookup yields CDR1 SGHTA and CDR2 FQGNSA. The J segment lost 3 bases and the V segment lost 3 bases, leaving 1 base of the junction unmatched. The CDR3 is 14 residues long. The CDR3 sequence is CASSLGTGDYGYTF. For the CDR3, the DNA is TGTGCCAGCAGCTTGGGGACAGGGGACTATGGCTACACCTTC.

This clonotype showed up many times. The rearrangement uses TRBV2 and TRBJ2-1; 11 bases fit TRBD2. Trimming cost V 3 bases and J 3 bases; bases outside gene matches: 4. This CDR3 is 16 amino acids long. From germline, CDR1 is SNHLY and CDR2 FYNNEI. As DNA, the CDR3 is TGTGCCAGCAGTGACCTTAGCGGGGGGGGCTACAATGAGCAGTTCTTC. Translation: CASSDLSGGGYNEQFF. Filled out from reference TRBV2 and TRBJ2-1, the complete variable domain reads EPEVTQTPSHQVTQMGQEVILRCVPISNHLYFYWYRQILGQKVEFLVSFYNNEISEKSEIFDDQFSVERPDGSNFTLKIRSTKLEDSAMYFCASSDLSGGGYNEQFFGPGTRLTVL.

This clonotype was seen a handful of times. The chain is built from TRBV29-1 and TRBJ2-7; D is possibly TRBD2 (6 bases). Per germline, CDR1 SQVTM and CDR2 ANQGSEA. The CDR3 consists of 15 residues. Trimming stripped 3 bases from V and 0 bases from J, with 15 bases between. In DNA, the CDR3 is TGCAGCGTTGAGGGGGACGTGGAGGGCTCCTACGAGCAGTACTTC. Translating it yields CSVEGDVEGSYEQYF.

This clonotype has just a few counts. The chain employs TRBV20-1 and TRBJ2-5, with D possibly being TRBD2 (6 bases). The V end lost 3 bases, the J end lost 5 bases, and 10 bases lay between the germline ends. CDR1 is DFQATT, CDR2 SNEGSKA, per germline (reference sequence). This CDR3 spans 12 amino acids. The CDR3 loop is CSARRGLETQYF. The CDR3 nucleotides are TGCAGTGCTAGGCGGGGTTTGGAGACCCAGTACTTC.

The J gene is TRBJ2-7, the V gene TRBV18; 10 nucleotides match TRBD2. Germline V gene data show CDR1 as KGHSH and CDR2 as LQKENI. The CDR3 loop spans 15 amino acids. V lost 2 bases, J lost 0 bases, and 1 base stayed unmatched. The CDR3 loop reads CASSPERGGSYEQYF. In DNA, the CDR3 is TGTGCCAGCTCACCAGAGCGGGGGGGCTCCTACGAGCAGTACTTC.

This rearrangement joins TRBV3-1 to TRBJ2-1; the match to TRBD1 covers 7 bases. Germline assignment: CDR1 LGHDT and CDR2 YNNKEL (reference sequence). The V gene end was trimmed by 8 bases and the J gene end by 5 bases; junction bases not matched to a gene: 9. The CDR3 sequence is 14 residues long. Here the CDR3 reads CASRYRGTNNEQFF. Here the CDR3 DNA reads TGTGCCAGCCGATACAGGGGCACGAACAATGAGCAGTTCTTC.

The rearrangement joins TRBV7-2 to TRBJ1-1; 7 bases fit TRBD1. Germline V gene lookup returns CDR1 SGHTA and CDR2 FQGNSA. The J segment lost 1 base and the V segment lost 5 bases, leaving 7 bases of the junction unmatched. This CDR3 contains 15 residues. CDR3 sequence (DNA): TGTGCCAGCAGCCGGCTCAGGGGGGGGAACACTGAAGCTTTCTTT. Its protein product is CASSRLRGGNTEAFF. The variable domain in full, with the rest retrieved from reference TRBV7-2 and TRBJ1-1, is GAGVSQSPSNKVTEKGKDVELRCDPISGHTALYWYRQSLGQGLEFLIYFQGNSAPDKSGLPSDRFSAERTGGSVSTLTIQRTQQEDSAVYLCASSRLRGGNTEAFFGQGTRLTVV.

The chain carries TRBV27 and TRBJ1-1; 9 nucleotides line up with TRBD1. CDR3 length: 14 residues. Per germline, CDR1 MNHEY and CDR2 SMNVEV (reference sequence). V was clipped by 6 bases and J by 0 bases; unmatched bases: 2. The CDR3 protein is CASRRTGVNTEAFF. The CDR3 nucleotides read TGTGCCAGCAGAAGGACAGGGGTGAACACTGAAGCTTTCTTT.

The J gene is TRBJ2-7, the V gene TRBV6-5; 7 bases agree with TRBD1. There are 18 residues in the CDR3. Germline V CDR1 and CDR2: MNHEY, SVGAGI. With V trimmed by 2 bases and J by 6 bases, 19 bases remained unmatched. CDR3 in amino acids: CASSYAYPQQGTSCEQYF. The CDR3 DNA reads TGTGCCAGCAGTTACGCATACCCCCAACAGGGGACCTCATGCGAGCAGTACTTC.

The chain uses TRBV6-6 and TRBJ1-1; D uncertain. Trimming took off 2 bases at V and 3 bases at J, with 10 bases between the two ends. CDR3 size: 14 residues. From germline, CDR1 is MNHNY and CDR2 SVGAGI (reference sequence). In DNA, the CDR3 is TGTGCCAGCAGTTACGTGCGTCCTTACACTGAAGCTTTCTTT. This sequence encodes CASSYVRPYTEAFF.

The genes are TRBV20-1 and TRBJ2-7; tentatively, D is TRBD2 (6 bases). The germline V and J ends were trimmed by 0 bases and 4 bases, with 16 bases remaining between them. The CDR3 is made up of 15 amino acids. Germline loops: CDR1 DFQATT, CDR2 SNEGSKA (reference sequence). In DNA, the CDR3 is TGCAGTGCTAGAGACGCTCCAGCGGGCGGTTACGAGCAGTACTTC. Protein product: CSARDAPAGGYEQYF.

This clonotype was detected ten times or more. The CDR3 DNA reads as TGCAGTGCTAGAGAAGGCAATTCACCCCTCCACTTT. This translates into CSAREGNSPLHF. This chain uses TRBV20-1 with TRBJ1-6, with D unclear. This CDR3 contains 12 residues. From germline, CDR1 is DFQATT and CDR2 SNEGSKA (reference sequence). Trimming cost V 0 bases and J 7 bases, with 4 bases left between them.